The present entry profiles one T cell receptor (beta chain) with its context. Its antigen is as yet unknown. This sample was included in a study of cytotoxic CD8 clonotypes in ibrutinib-treated CLL. Study context: Investigators collected response samples after a median approximately eleven months of treatment, range 6 to 36.

Generated by immunoSEQ multiplex PCR, the TCRdb table keeps only in-frame clones and is missing some. The data hold about 330,000 clones, with around 66% observed a single time. Trimming pared 5 bases from V and 7 bases from J, leaving 14 bases between. CDR1 is SGHAT, CDR2 FQNNGV, per germline. The CDR3 loop spans 13 amino acids. Regarding the study as a whole: Public clonotypes showed up rarely, and on treatment they shrank or held steady.

This sequence joins TRBV11-2 and TRBJ1-2; TRBD1 might be the D (6 bases). Here the sequenced sample was PBMCs, taken after 36 months of ibrutinib treatment. The receptor's source is a human donor with chronic lymphocytic leukemia. The DNA of the CDR3 is TGTGCCAGCAGCCCGTGGTGGGGGCTTGGCTACACCTTC. Translation: CASSPWWGLGYTF.